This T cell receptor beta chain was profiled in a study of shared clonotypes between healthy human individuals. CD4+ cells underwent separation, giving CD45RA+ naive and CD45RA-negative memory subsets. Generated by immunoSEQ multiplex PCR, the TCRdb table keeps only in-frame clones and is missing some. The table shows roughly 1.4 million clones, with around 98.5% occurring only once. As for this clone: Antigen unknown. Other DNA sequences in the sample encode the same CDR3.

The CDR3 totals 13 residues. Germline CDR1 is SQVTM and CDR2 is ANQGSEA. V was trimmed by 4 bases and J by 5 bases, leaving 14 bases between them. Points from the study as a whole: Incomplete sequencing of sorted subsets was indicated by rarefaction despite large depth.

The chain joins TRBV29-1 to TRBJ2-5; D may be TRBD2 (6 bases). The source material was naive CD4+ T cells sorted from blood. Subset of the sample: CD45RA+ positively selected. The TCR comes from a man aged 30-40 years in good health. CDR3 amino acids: CSVGEGGGETQYF. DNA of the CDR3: TGCAGCGTTGGTGAGGGTGGGGGGGAGACCCAGTACTTC.